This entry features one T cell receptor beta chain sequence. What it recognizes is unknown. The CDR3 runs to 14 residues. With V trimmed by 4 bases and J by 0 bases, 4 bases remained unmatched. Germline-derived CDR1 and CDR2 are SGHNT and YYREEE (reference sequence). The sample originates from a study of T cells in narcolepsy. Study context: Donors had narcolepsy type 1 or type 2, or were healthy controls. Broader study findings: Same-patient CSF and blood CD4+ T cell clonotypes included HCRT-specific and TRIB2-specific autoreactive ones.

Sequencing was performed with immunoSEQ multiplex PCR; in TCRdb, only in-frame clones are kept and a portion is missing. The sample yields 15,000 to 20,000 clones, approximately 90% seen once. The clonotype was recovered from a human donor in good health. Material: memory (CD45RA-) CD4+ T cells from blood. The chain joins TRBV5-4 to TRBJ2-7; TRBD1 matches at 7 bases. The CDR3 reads CASSLQGVSYEQYF. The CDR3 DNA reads TGTGCCAGCAGCCTGCAGGGGGTCTCCTACGAGCAGTACTTC. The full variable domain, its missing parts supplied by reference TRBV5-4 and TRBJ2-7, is ETGVTQSPTHLIKTRGQQVTLRCSSQSGHNTVSWYQQALGQGPQFIFQYYREEENGRGNFPPRFSGLQFPNYSSELNVNALELDDSALYLCASSLQGVSYEQYFGPGTRLTVT.